These 20 T cell receptor beta chains share one sample of origin, sequenced in a study of blood T cell repertoires in COVID-19. Method: immunoSEQ multiplex PCR; TCRdb's copy keeps in-frame clones and lacks some. Of about 160,000 clones in the sample, about three quarters were seen once. Sequenced input: peripheral blood. Receptors were obtained from a man aged 70 or older with acute or convalescent COVID-19.

This chain uses TRBV2 with TRBJ2-1, with D uncertain. The CDR3 is made up of 14 amino acids. V was trimmed by 8 bases and J by 0 bases, leaving 11 bases between them. CDR1 is SNHLY and CDR2 is FYNNEI in the germline V gene. CDR3 sequence reads: CASGSESSYNEQFF. CDR3 DNA: TGTGCCAGCGGCTCGGAGAGCTCCTACAATGAGCAGTTCTTC.

The chain combines TRBV4-2 with TRBJ2-2, with 8 nucleotides matching TRBD2. This CDR3 comprises 16 residues. J lost 5 bases, V lost 0 bases, and 5 bases had no gene match. The V gene's germline CDR1 is LGHNA and CDR2 YNFKEQ. CDR3 nucleotides: TGTGCCAGCAGCCAAGATAGTGGGACTAGGACCGGGGAGCTGTTTTTT. Translating it yields CASSQDSGTRTGELFF.

The chain joins TRBV27 to TRBJ2-1; the D gene is possibly TRBD2 (6 bases). The CDR3 spans 14 residues. Trimming stripped 8 bases from V and 5 bases from J, with 16 bases between. Looked up from germline, CDR1 is MNHEY and CDR2 is SMNVEV (reference sequence). This CDR3 is CASSRGTTDNEQFF. DNA for the CDR3: TGTGCCAGCTCTCGGGGGACGACAGACAATGAGCAGTTCTTC.

This sequence joins TRBV2 and TRBJ1-2, with TRBD1 identical over 7 bases. Germline values: CDR1 SNHLY, CDR2 FYNNEI. J gave up 3 bases and V 6 bases, and 7 bases lay outside the gene matches. This CDR3 has 14 amino acids. CDR3 in amino acids: CASSDDRAHYGYTF. The CDR3 DNA reads as TGTGCCAGCAGCGACGACAGGGCTCACTATGGCTACACCTTC.

V and J are TRBV18 and TRBJ2-1; tentatively, D is TRBD2 (7 bases). The CDR3 has 14 amino acids. V dropped 8 bases and J dropped 9 bases, with 20 bases sitting between them. Per the germline V gene, CDR1 is KGHSH and CDR2 is LQKENI. CDR3 nucleotides: TGTGCCAGCGGGCGGGGGCTAGCGGAAGGTGAGCAGTTCTTC. Protein sequence: CASGRGLAEGEQFF.

The table lists this clone with many counts. This CDR3 reads CATGLAGGGEQYF. DNA of the CDR3: TGTGCCACAGGACTAGCGGGGGGAGGGGAGCAGTACTTC. The genes are TRBV10-3 and TRBJ2-7; 14 bases agree with TRBD2. The CDR3 has 13 amino acids. Germline-derived CDR1 and CDR2 are ENHRY and SYGVKD. The V gene end was trimmed by 10 bases and the J gene end by 7 bases; junction bases not matched to a gene: 6.

Remarks on this clone: Sequence at one end of the junction differs from germline and may be a read error. V and J are TRBV5-8 and TRBJ1-2, with TRBD1 identical over 8 bases. CDR1 and CDR2 (germline): SGHTS, YDEGEE. The CDR3 is made up of 12 amino acids. The CDR3 sequence: CASSLGRGLRAF. The CDR3 coding sequence is TGTGCCAGCAGCTTGGGCAGGGGGCTCCGTGCCTTC.

A single count supports this clone. The J gene is TRBJ1-6, the V gene TRBV3-1 (or the pseudogene TRBV3-2); 8 bases agree with TRBD1. Germline trimming cut 4 bases from V and 9 bases from J; bases unmatched to any gene: 5. CDR3 length: 14 amino acids. Germline lookup yields CDR1 LGHDT and CDR2 YNNKEL (reference sequence). CDR3 nucleotide sequence: TGTGCCAGCAGCCCCAGGGGGCGGCTTTCACCCCTCCACTTT. This gives the protein CASSPRGRLSPLHF.

The rearrangement links TRBV4-3 to TRBJ2-1, with TRBD1 matching over 7 bases. The germline V gene encodes CDR1 LGHNA and CDR2 YSLEER. The length of the CDR3 is 16 residues. V lost 4 bases to trimming and J lost 3 bases; unmatched junction nucleotides: 9. CDR3 nucleotide sequence: TGCGCCAGCAGCCGCCAGACAGGGCCCAACTACAATGAGCAGTTCTTC. Translated: CASSRQTGPNYNEQFF.

The chain couples TRBV10-1 to TRBJ2-3; 9 positions agree with TRBD1. With V trimmed by 6 bases and J by 4 bases, 8 bases remained unmatched. The CDR3 is 15 residues long. Germline assignment: CDR1 WNHNN and CDR2 SYGVQD (reference sequence). This CDR3 reads CASRPGQGTADTQYF. The DNA for the CDR3 is TGCGCCAGCAGGCCGGGACAGGGTACCGCAGATACGCAGTATTTT.

The chain links TRBV12-3 or TRBV12-4 to TRBJ1-1; the D is unclear. With 0 bases removed from V and 5 bases from J, the gap between germline ends came to 7 bases. This CDR3 is built from 13 residues. The CDR3 here is CASSLAGRTEAFF. In DNA, the CDR3 is TGTGCCAGCAGTTTAGCTGGGAGAACTGAAGCTTTCTTT.

This chain joins TRBV6-6 and TRBJ2-7; 12 nucleotides line up with TRBD1. The trim removed 6 bases at V and 3 bases at J, leaving 3 bases unmatched. Germline V CDR1 and CDR2: MNHNY, SVGAGI (reference sequence). The length of the CDR3 is 14 residues. The CDR3 nucleotides are TGTGCCAGCAGGGGACAGGGGGCGGGCTACGAGCAGTACTTC. Protein: CASRGQGAGYEQYF.

V gene TRBV4-1 combines with J gene TRBJ2-1, with D possibly being TRBD2 (5 bases). The V gene's germline CDR1 is MGHRA and CDR2 YSYEKL. V lost 0 bases to trimming and J lost 8 bases, with 17 bases between them. This CDR3 contains 16 residues. CDR3 sequence: CASSQDRRASFDEQFF. The CDR3 DNA reads as TGCGCCAGCAGCCAAGATCGACGGGCTAGCTTCGATGAGCAGTTCTTC.

This chain links TRBV11-2 with TRBJ2-2, with TRBD2 matching 7 bases. This CDR3 comprises 15 residues. Germline V gene data show CDR1 as SGHAT and CDR2 as FQNNGV. Germline trimming cut 5 bases from V and 2 bases from J; bases unmatched to any gene: 5. CDR3 residues: CASSQGGVNTGELFF. In nucleotides, the CDR3 is TGTGCCAGCAGCCAGGGAGGGGTAAACACCGGGGAGCTGTTTTTT.

This chain uses TRBV11-2 with TRBJ1-1; 11 bases match TRBD1. Germline CDR1 is SGHAT and CDR2 is FQNNGV. The CDR3 sequence is 14 residues long. With 2 bases clipped from V and 11 bases from J, the junction kept 7 bases outside the gene matches. CDR3 coding DNA: TGTGCCAGCAGCTTACCGGACAGGGGGCCTGGGGCTTTCTTT. This encodes CASSLPDRGPGAFF.

The gene calls are TRBV19 and TRBJ1-6; 8 nucleotides match TRBD1. The germline V gene encodes CDR1 LNHDA and CDR2 SQIVND (reference sequence). V was clipped by 1 base and J by 9 bases; unmatched bases: 2. The length of the CDR3 is 14 residues. CDR3 loop: CASSIAQGGSPLHF. The CDR3 coding sequence is TGTGCCAGTAGTATAGCACAGGGGGGTTCACCCCTCCACTTT.

The rearrangement links TRBV5-1 to TRBJ2-2, with D maybe TRBD2 (5 bases). CDR3 size: 13 residues. The germline CDR1 and CDR2 sequences are SGHRS and YFSETQ. Trimming left V 2 bases short and J 7 bases short, with 9 bases between. In nucleotides, the CDR3 is TGCGCCAGCAGCTTAAATGAGGGCGGGGAGCTGTTTTTT. Its protein is CASSLNEGGELFF. Full variable domain (outside the CDR3, taken from reference TRBV5-1 and TRBJ2-2): KAGVTQTPRYLIKTRGQQVTLSCSPISGHRSVSWYQQTPGQGLQFLFEYFSETQRNKGNFPGRFSGRQFSNSRSEMNVSTLELGDSALYLCASSLNEGGELFFGEGSRLTVL.

The chain joins TRBV9 to TRBJ2-1, with D tentatively TRBD2 (6 bases). The CDR3 has 14 amino acids. V lost 2 bases and J lost 11, with 17 bases in between. In germline, CDR1 is SGDLS, CDR2 YYNGEE. Written as DNA, the CDR3 is TGTGCCAGCAGCGTCGGTCGGGACTCGGGAAAGCAGTTCTTC. It encodes CASSVGRDSGKQFF.

V usage is TRBV6-5 and J usage is TRBJ1-4; no clear D gene. There are 12 residues in the CDR3. Germline CDR1 MNHEY, CDR2 SVGAGI. Trimming took off 7 bases at V and 13 bases at J, with 16 bases between the two ends. The chain's CDR3 is CASTSREGRLFF. In DNA form, the CDR3 reads TGTGCCAGCACCTCAAGGGAGGGAAGACTGTTTTTT.

J is TRBJ1-5 and V is TRBV6-5, with TRBD1 identical over 8 bases. The trim removed 6 bases at V and 4 bases at J, leaving 5 bases unmatched. CDR1 is MNHEY and CDR2 is SVGAGI in the germline V gene. The CDR3 consists of 14 residues. CDR3 in amino acids: CASSGQGGNQPQHF. The CDR3 DNA reads TGTGCCAGCAGCGGACAGGGAGGGAATCAGCCCCAGCATTTT.